This TCR beta chain was recorded in a study of CD8 T cells in ankylosing spondylitis. The table lists this clonotype with a few counts. No antigen is known for it. In making TCR beta libraries, quantitative 5'-RACE with molecular barcodes was used. TCRdb re-analysed the 5' RACE reads in MiXCR, keeping a single row per CDR3 protein. The table records about 800,000 distinct CDR3 sequences, 10% to 15% of them present only once. Notes on the study in general: What appeared characteristic of ankylosing spondylitis blood was a TCR beta motif of under 10 highly homologous variants. Peripheral blood samples showed relatively rare disease-linked clones, and these clones were CD8+. Disease-linked clones reportedly showed significant enrichment in matched ankylosing spondylitis synovial fluid.

CDR1 and CDR2 (germline): MDHEN, SYDVKM. The CDR3 sequence is 12 residues long. V was trimmed by 9 bases and J by 6 bases, leaving 15 bases between them. The sequenced material came from blood, either unsorted or a sorted T cell fraction (not recorded which). The source of this sequence is a male donor with ankylosing spondylitis. The genes are TRBV28 and TRBJ2-7; D is perhaps TRBD1 (5 bases). The DNA for the CDR3 is TGTGCCAGTACGACAGAACCGGGCGAGCAGTACTTC. Translated: CASTTEPGEQYF.